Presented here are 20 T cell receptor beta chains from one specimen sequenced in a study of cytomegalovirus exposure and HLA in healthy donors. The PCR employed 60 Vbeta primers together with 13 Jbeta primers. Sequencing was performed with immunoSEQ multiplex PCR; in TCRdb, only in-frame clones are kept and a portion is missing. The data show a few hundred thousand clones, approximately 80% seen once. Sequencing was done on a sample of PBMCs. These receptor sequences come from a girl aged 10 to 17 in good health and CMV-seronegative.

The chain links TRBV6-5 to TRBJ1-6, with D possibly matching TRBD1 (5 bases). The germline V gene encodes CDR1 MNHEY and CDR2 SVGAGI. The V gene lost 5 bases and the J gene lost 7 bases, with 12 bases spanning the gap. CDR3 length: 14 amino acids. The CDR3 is CASSTQGYNSPLHF. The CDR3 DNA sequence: TGTGCCAGCAGTACCCAGGGATACAATTCACCCCTCCACTTT.

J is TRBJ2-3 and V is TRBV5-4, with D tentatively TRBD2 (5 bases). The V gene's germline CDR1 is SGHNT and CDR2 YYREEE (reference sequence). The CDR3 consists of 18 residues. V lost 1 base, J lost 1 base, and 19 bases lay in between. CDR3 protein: CASSLFGVERAGTDTQYF. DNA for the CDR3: TGTGCCAGCAGCTTGTTTGGCGTGGAGAGGGCCGGCACAGATACGCAGTATTTT. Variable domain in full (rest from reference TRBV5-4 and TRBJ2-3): ETGVTQSPTHLIKTRGQQVTLRCSSQSGHNTVSWYQQALGQGPQFIFQYYREEENGRGNFPPRFSGLQFPNYSSELNVNALELDDSALYLCASSLFGVERAGTDTQYFGPGTRLTVL.

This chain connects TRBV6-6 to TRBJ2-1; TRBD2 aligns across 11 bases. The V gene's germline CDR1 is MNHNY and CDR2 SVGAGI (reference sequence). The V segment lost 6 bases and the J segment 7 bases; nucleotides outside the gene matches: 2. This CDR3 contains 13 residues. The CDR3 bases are TGTGCCAGCAGCGTAGCGGGAGGGAATGAGCAGTTCTTC. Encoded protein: CASSVAGGNEQFF.

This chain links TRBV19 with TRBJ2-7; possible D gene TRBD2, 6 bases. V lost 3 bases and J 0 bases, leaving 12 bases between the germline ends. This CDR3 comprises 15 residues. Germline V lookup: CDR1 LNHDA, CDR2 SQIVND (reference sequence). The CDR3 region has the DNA TGTGCCAGTAGTATGTTCGGGGGTTCCTCCTACGAGCAGTACTTC. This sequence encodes CASSMFGGSSYEQYF.

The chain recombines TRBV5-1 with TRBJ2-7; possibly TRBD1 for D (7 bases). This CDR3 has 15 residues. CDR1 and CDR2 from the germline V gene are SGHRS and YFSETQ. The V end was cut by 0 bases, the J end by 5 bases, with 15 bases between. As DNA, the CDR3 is TGCGCCAGCAGCTTGGTGGGGCCAGGGGGGCACGAGCAGTACTTC. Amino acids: CASSLVGPGGHEQYF.

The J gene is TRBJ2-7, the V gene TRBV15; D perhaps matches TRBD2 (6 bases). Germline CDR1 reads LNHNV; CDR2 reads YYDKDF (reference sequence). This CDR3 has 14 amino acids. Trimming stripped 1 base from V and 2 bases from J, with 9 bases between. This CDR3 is CATSRVGEAYEQYF. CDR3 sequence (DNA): TGTGCCACCAGCAGAGTTGGGGAGGCCTACGAGCAGTACTTC.

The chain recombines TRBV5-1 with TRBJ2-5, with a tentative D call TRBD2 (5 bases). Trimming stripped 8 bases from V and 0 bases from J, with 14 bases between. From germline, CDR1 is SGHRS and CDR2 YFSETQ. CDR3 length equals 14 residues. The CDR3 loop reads CARSEDLYQETQYF. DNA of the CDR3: TGCGCCAGAAGTGAGGACTTGTACCAAGAGACCCAGTACTTC.

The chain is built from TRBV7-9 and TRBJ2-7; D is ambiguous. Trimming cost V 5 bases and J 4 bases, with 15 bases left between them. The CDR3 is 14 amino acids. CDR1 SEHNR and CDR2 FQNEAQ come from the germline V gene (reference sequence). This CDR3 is CASSPRSTWYEQYF. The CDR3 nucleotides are TGTGCCAGCAGCCCAAGGAGCACATGGTACGAGCAGTACTTC.

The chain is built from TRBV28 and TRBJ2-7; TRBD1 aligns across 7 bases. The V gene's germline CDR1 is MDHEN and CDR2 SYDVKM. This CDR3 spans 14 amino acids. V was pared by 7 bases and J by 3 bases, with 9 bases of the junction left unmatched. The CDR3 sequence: CASTPKTGYYEQYF. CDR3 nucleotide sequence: TGTGCCAGCACCCCCAAGACAGGGTACTACGAGCAGTACTTC.

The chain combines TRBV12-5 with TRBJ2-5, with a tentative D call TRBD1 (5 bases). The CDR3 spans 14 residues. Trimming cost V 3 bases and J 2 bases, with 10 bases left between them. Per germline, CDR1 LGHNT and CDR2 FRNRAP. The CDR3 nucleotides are TGTGCTAGTGGTTTAGGAGCAGGGCAAGAGACCCAGTACTTC. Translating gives CASGLGAGQETQYF. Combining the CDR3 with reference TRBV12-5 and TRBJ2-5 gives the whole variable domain DARVTQTPRHKVTEMGQEVTMRCQPILGHNTVFWYRQTMMQGLELLAYFRNRAPLDDSGMPKDRFSAEMPDATLATLKIQPSEPRDSAVYFCASGLGAGQETQYFGPGTRLLVL.

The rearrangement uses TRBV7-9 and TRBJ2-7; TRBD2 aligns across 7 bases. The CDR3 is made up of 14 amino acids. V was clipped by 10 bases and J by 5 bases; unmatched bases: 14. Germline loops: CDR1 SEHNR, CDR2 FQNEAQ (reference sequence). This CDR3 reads CATTTGLELNEQYF. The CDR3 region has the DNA TGTGCCACCACGACCGGACTAGAGTTGAACGAGCAGTACTTC.

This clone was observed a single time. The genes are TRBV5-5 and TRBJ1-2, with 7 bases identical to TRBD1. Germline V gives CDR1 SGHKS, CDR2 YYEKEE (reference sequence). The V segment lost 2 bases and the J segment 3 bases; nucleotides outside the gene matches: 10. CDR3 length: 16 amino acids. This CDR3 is CASSFRLTGMDYGYTF. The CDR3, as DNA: TGTGCCAGCAGCTTCCGATTGACAGGGATGGACTATGGCTACACCTTC.

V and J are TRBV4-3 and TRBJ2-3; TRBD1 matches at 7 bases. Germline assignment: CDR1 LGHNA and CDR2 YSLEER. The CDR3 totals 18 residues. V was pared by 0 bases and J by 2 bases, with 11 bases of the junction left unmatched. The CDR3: CASSQDFTGALNTDTQYF. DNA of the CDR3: TGCGCCAGCAGCCAAGATTTTACAGGGGCCTTGAACACAGATACGCAGTATTTT.

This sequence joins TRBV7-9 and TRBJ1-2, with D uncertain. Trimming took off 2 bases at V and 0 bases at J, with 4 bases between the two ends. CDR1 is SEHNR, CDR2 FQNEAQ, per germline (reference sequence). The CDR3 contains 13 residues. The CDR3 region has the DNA TGTGCCAGCAGCTTAAGCCCTAACTATGGCTACACCTTC. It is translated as CASSLSPNYGYTF.

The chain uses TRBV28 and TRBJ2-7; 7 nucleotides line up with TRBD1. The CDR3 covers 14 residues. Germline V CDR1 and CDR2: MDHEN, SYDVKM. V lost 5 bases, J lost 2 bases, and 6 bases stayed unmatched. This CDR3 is CASSLRGQTYEQYF. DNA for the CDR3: TGTGCCAGCAGTCTACGGGGACAGACCTACGAGCAGTACTTC.

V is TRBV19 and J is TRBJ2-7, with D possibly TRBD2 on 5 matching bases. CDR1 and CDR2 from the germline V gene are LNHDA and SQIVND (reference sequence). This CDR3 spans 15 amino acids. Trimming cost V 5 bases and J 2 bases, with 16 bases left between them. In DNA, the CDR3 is TGTGCCAGTAGTCCCGCGAGCGGCGACACCTACGAGCAGTACTTC. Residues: CASSPASGDTYEQYF. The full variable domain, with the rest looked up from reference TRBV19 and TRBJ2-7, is DGGITQSPKYLFRKEGQNVTLSCEQNLNHDAMYWYRQDPGQGLRLIYYSQIVNDFQKGDIAEGYSVSREKKESFPLTVTSAQKNPTAFYLCASSPASGDTYEQYFGPGTRLTVT.

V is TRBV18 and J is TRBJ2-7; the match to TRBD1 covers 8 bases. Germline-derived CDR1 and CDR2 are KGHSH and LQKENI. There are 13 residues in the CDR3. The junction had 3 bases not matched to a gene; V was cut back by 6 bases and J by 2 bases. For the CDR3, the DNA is TGTGCCAGCTCCTCGGACAGGGCCTACGAGCAGTACTTC. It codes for CASSSDRAYEQYF.

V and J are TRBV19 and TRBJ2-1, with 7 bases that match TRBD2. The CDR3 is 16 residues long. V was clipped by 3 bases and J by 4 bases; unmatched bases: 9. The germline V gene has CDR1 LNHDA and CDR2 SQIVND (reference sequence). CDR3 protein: CASSMTREPSYNEQFF. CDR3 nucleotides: TGTGCCAGTAGTATGACGCGGGAGCCTTCTTACAATGAGCAGTTCTTC.

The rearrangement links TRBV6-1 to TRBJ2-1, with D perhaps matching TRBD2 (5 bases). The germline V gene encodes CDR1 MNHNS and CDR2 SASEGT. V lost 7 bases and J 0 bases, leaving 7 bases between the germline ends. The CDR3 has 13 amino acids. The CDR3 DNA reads TGTGCCAGCAAACGGGACTCCTACAATGAGCAGTTCTTC. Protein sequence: CASKRDSYNEQFF.

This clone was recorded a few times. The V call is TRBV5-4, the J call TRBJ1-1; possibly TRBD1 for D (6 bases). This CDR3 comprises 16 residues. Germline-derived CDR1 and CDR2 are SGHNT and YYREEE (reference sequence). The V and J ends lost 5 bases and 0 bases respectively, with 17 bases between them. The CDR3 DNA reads TGTGCCAGCAGAGCCGGGACACATTACATGAACACTGAAGCTTTCTTT. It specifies CASRAGTHYMNTEAFF.